Below are 11 T cell receptor beta chains sequenced from a single sample in a study of neurological immune-mediated disorders. A single record per CDR3 protein comes from TCRdb applying MiXCR to the 5' RACE reads. The table has under 80,000 distinct CDR3 sequences, 4% to 6% seen once. Material: PBMCs. The receptors here all came from a young woman with multiple sclerosis.

The table lists this clonotype with many counts. This rearrangement joins TRBV7-8 to TRBJ2-2; D remains unclear. Germline V gene sequence: CDR1 SGHVS, CDR2 FQNEAQ. Trimming took off 5 bases at V and 4 bases at J, with 14 bases between the two ends. This CDR3 is built from 15 residues. In DNA form, the CDR3 reads TGTGCCAGCAGCACCCCTGGCTGGGGCACCGGGGAGCTGTTTTTT. This gives the protein CASSTPGWGTGELFF.

This clonotype was seen repeatedly, ten times or more. The V and J genes are TRBV15 and TRBJ2-1; the match to TRBD1 covers 9 bases. With 6 bases clipped from V and 7 bases from J, the junction kept 19 bases outside the gene matches. Looked up from germline, CDR1 is LNHNV and CDR2 is YYDKDF (reference sequence). There are 18 residues in the CDR3. The CDR3 loop is CATSTLLGTGMSRNEQFF. The CDR3 DNA reads TGTGCCACCAGTACCCTCCTCGGGACAGGGATGAGTCGGAATGAGCAGTTCTTC.

There are many counts of this clonotype. The V gene is TRBV6-1, the J gene TRBJ1-5, with 8 bases identical to TRBD1. Germline V gene data show CDR1 as MNHNS and CDR2 as SASEGT. This CDR3 has 12 residues. Losses at the gene ends were 8 bases for V and 4 bases for J; bases not matched to a gene: 1. CDR3 loop: CASWTGNQPQHF. CDR3 nucleotides: TGTGCCAGCTGGACAGGGAATCAGCCCCAGCATTTT.

This clonotype has a handful of counts. The V call is TRBV9, the J call TRBJ2-3, with D hard to call. This CDR3 is built from 13 residues. Germline CDR1 SGDLS, CDR2 YYNGEE. V shed 6 bases and J shed 4 bases, with 12 bases lying between them. CDR3 coding DNA: TGTGCCAGCACGGGCCTGGGGTCAGATACGCAGTATTTT. This encodes CASTGLGSDTQYF.

DNA for the CDR3: TGTGCCAGCAGTTACTCGTGGACTAGCGGGGCTGTGGATACGCAGTATTTT. Encoded protein: CASSYSWTSGAVDTQYF. The rearrangement uses TRBV6-2 or TRBV6-3 and TRBJ2-3, with 12 positions matching TRBD2. The junction had 7 bases not matched to a gene; V was cut back by 0 bases and J by 6 bases. The germline gives CDR1 MNHEY, CDR2 SVGEGT. CDR3 length: 17 residues.

In this sample, this clonotype turned up many times. The chain recombines TRBV5-6 with TRBJ1-1; possibly TRBD1 for D (5 bases). Germline loops: CDR1 SGHDT, CDR2 YYEEEE. V was clipped by 0 bases and J by 11 bases, with 20 bases between them. This CDR3 is 15 amino acids long. Here the CDR3 reads CASSLVDRTQGWAFF. Written as DNA, the CDR3 is TGTGCCAGCAGCTTGGTGGACCGTACGCAGGGTTGGGCTTTCTTT.

This clonotype was found many times. In nucleotides, the CDR3 is TGTGCCAGCAGCCTGGACAGGGCGAATGAGCAGTTCTTC. It codes for CASSLDRANEQFF. The gene calls are TRBV7-2 and TRBJ2-1; the match to TRBD1 covers 8 bases. The germline gives CDR1 SGHTA, CDR2 FQGNSA. V lost 5 bases, J lost 7 bases, and 4 bases stayed unmatched. There are 13 residues in the CDR3.

About this clonotype: The germline gene is not matched at one end of the junction; a read error may be the cause. The CDR3 region has the DNA TGTGCCAGCAACCAGGGCTTCAGCAATCAGCCCCAGAATTTT. Translation: CASNQGFSNQPQNF. V and J are TRBV2 and TRBJ1-5; D may be TRBD1 (5 bases). Per germline, CDR1 SNHLY and CDR2 FYNNEI. The CDR3 runs to 14 residues. Full variable domain (missing parts from reference TRBV2 and TRBJ1-5): EPEVTQTPSHQVTQMGQEVILRCVPISNHLYFYWYRQILGQKVEFLVSFYNNEISEKSEIFDDQFSVERPDGSNFTLKIRSTKLEDSAMYFCASNQGFSNQPQNFGDGTRLSIL.

This clonotype was observed at least ten times. The chain recombines TRBV7-9 with TRBJ2-2; D may be TRBD1 (6 bases). Between the trimmed V and J ends, which lost 1 base and 2 bases, there was a span of 20 bases. Per the germline V gene, CDR1 is SEHNR and CDR2 is FQNEAQ (reference sequence). CDR3 length: 19 residues. CDR3 DNA sequence: TGTGCCAGCAGCTTAGAGGGGTTTTGGGGGCTCCGAAACACCGGGGAGCTGTTTTTT. The encoded protein is CASSLEGFWGLRNTGELFF.

In this sample, this clonotype turned up many times. J is TRBJ2-5 and V is TRBV20-1, with 7 nucleotides matching TRBD2. Germline CDR1 DFQATT, CDR2 SNEGSKA (reference sequence). V dropped 1 base and J dropped 3; count of bases not matched to a gene: 5. The CDR3 has 14 residues. CDR3 coding DNA: TGCAGTGCTAGAGCGGCTAGCGGCAAAGAGACCCAGTACTTC. Its translation: CSARAASGKETQYF.

Points on this clonotype: An end of the junction does not agree with germline; a read error may underlie this. The chain recombines TRBV19 with TRBJ1-6; D remains unclear. The CDR3 contains 12 residues. Germline V gene data show CDR1 as LNHDA and CDR2 as SQIVND (reference sequence). CDR3 DNA sequence: TGTGCCAGTAGTAACTGGGAAGCACCCCTCAACTTT. This codes for CASSNWEAPLNF.